The sequence of this TCR beta chain was determined in a study of blood T cell repertoires in COVID-19. Study-level information: COVID-19 samples, acute and convalescent, were from the United States, Italy and Spain. Nucleic acid was either cDNA or gDNA, and it came from T cells, B-cell-depleted T cells, or PBMCs.

Per the original methods: Estimated nucleated cell counts came from reference gene primer amplification. This table comes from immunoSEQ multiplex PCR, and its TCRdb copy is limited to in-frame clones, with some not included. For V, J and clone size, that table is used; D and trimming come from the DNA. The sample consists of 200,000 to 300,000 clones, around 85% of them appearing once. This CDR3 comprises 14 residues. Trimming took 4 bases from V and 3 from J; bases not matched to a gene: 7. Germline V lookup: CDR1 SQVTM, CDR2 ANQGSEA. The chain carries TRBV29-1 and TRBJ2-7; 9 nucleotides agree with TRBD1. The sequence came from a woman aged 55 to 70 with active or convalescent COVID-19. The source material was peripheral blood. The CDR3 spells CSVASGGQGYEQYF. As DNA, the CDR3 is TGCAGCGTTGCTAGTGGGGGACAGGGCTACGAGCAGTACTTC.